The clone carrying this T cell receptor (beta chain) has a handful of counts. Its antigen is unknown. This entry belongs to a study of cytomegalovirus exposure and HLA in healthy donors. Study results and caveats: Reportedly, HLA-A and HLA-B alleles of most subjects were accurately predicted from TCR beta.

The study ran its PCR with 60 Vbeta and 13 Jbeta primers. TCRdb's copy holds only in-frame clones and misses some; the assay was immunoSEQ multiplex PCR. The sample carries under 200,000 clones, about 72% recorded once. The donors gave bone marrow, and they were healthy. What was sequenced was PBMCs. This receptor was identified in a man aged 45 to 65 in good health and CMV-seropositive.

Here the CDR3 reads CASNGAVHSYEQYF. CDR3 DNA: TGCGCCAGCAATGGAGCAGTTCACTCCTACGAGCAGTACTTC. The chain has TRBV10-2 and TRBJ2-7; D is undetermined. This CDR3 is built from 14 residues. In germline, CDR1 is WSHSY, CDR2 SAAADI. V lost 7 bases and J 0 bases, leaving 13 bases between the germline ends.